The T cell receptor (beta chain) under discussion was sequenced for a study of CD8+ T cells in alopecia areata. On this clone itself: Its target is not known. Sequence at one end of the junction differs from germline and may be a read error.

Findings and caveats of the study: Numerous clones, expanded in lesions, remained in scalp and blood during tofacitinib. It was less clear whether patients shared TCRs than it was in mice, possibly because of HLA.

Investigators isolated RNA and reverse transcribed it into cDNA to act as the sequencing template. Data came from immunoSEQ multiplex PCR; TCRdb stores just in-frame clones and leaves some out. There are tens of thousands of clones in the sample; roughly 50% occur only once, and 20% lies in the top ten. CDR1 and CDR2 from the germline V gene are SGHAT and FQDESV (reference sequence). The CDR3 has 11 residues. Treatment described: oral pan-JAK inhibitor, 5-10 mg twice daily. Peripheral blood and lesional scalp punch biopsies came from alopecia areata patients. PBMC-derived CD4+ and CD8+ T cells were sorted.

This sample comprised CD8+ T cells sorted from blood, obtained at approximately week 36, from a patient treated with tofacitinib. The chain recombines TRBV11-1 with TRBJ2-1; tentatively, D is TRBD2 (5 bases). The receptor comes from a human donor with alopecia areata. CDR3 in amino acids: CASSLAGEQFF. CDR3 sequence (DNA): TGTGCCAGCAGCCTAGCCGGCGAGCAGTTCTTC.